A selection of T cell receptor beta chains follows, all from one sample in a study of blood T cell repertoires in COVID-19. Profiled with immunoSEQ multiplex PCR; TCRdb holds only in-frame clones, not every one. The sample contains about 270,000 clones, roughly 85% of which appear only once. The sample taken for sequencing was PBMCs or T cells enriched from blood (not recorded which). The receptors come from a woman aged 45 to 65 with acute COVID-19. CDR3s include the opening cysteine and the closing phenylalanine or tryptophan. D genes are given only for firm matches. The listing skips clone size in some rows; elsewhere it reads once, few, many or a size class.

D	size	J	V	CDR3	DNA
.	.	TRBJ1-1	TRBV19	CASSLTLATEAFF	TGTGCCAGTAGTCTGACTTTGGCCACTGAAGCTTTCTTT
.	once	TRBJ1-3	TRBV27	CASSITGSGNTIYF	TGTGCCAGCAGTATCACAGGCTCTGGAAACACCATATATTTT
.	.	TRBJ1-1	TRBV6-2/TRBV6-3	CASSFDISEAGTRAEAFF	TGTGCCAGCAGTTTCGATATTAGCGAAGCCGGGACAAGGGCTGAAGCTTTCTTT
TRBD1	.	TRBJ2-4	TRBV3-1/TRBV3-2	CASSQRDRGKNIQYF	TGTGCCAGCAGCCAGCGTGACAGGGGCAAAAACATTCAGTACTTC
.	.	TRBJ2-7	TRBV19	CASSIGSNGYEQYF	TGTGCCAGTAGTATAGGAAGCAACGGCTACGAGCAGTACTTC
.	once	TRBJ2-7	TRBV27	CASSSDRSYEQYF	TGTGCCAGCAGCTCCGACAGATCCTACGAGCAGTACTTC
TRBD1	.	TRBJ1-6	TRBV19	CASMGQAISPLHF	TGTGCCAGCATGGGACAGGCGATCTCACCCCTCCACTTT
.	.	TRBJ2-1	TRBV18	CASSPAVINEQFF	TGTGCCAGCTCACCAGCGGTGATCAATGAGCAGTTCTTC
.	.	TRBJ1-2	TRBV5-4	CASSPGQTLYGYTF	TGTGCCAGCAGCCCCGGACAGACACTCTATGGCTACACCTTC
.	.	TRBJ1-1	TRBV7-2	CASSLDRREAFF	TGTGCCAGCAGCTTAGATCGCAGGGAAGCTTTCTTT
.	many	TRBJ1-2	TRBV5-1	CASSLDSGYGYTF	TGCGCCAGCAGCTTGGACAGCGGGTATGGCTACACCTTC
TRBD1	.	TRBJ2-1	TRBV7-3	CASSSDRGLGNEQFF	TGTGCCAGCAGCTCGGACAGGGGGCTTGGCAATGAGCAGTTCTTC
.	.	TRBJ1-6	TRBV19	CASSILAGARSPLHF	TGTGCCAGTAGTATTTTGGCAGGGGCACGTTCACCCCTCCACTTT
TRBD1	many	TRBJ1-6	TRBV5-1	CASSKTGGRGNSPLHF	TGCGCCAGCAGCAAAACAGGGGGTCGAGGTAATTCACCCCTCCACTTT
.	.	TRBJ2-1	TRBV6-2/TRBV6-3	CASSPPRQNTYNEQFF	TGTGCCAGCAGTCCGCCGCGACAGAACACCTACAATGAGCAGTTCTTC
TRBD1	.	TRBJ2-6	TRBV10-3	CASGTGGNSGANVLTF	TGTGCCAGCGGGACAGGTGGGAACTCTGGGGCCAACGTCCTGACTTTC
.	once	TRBJ1-5	TRBV7-9	CASSLGVGGGNQPQHF	TGTGCCAGCAGCTTAGGCGTAGGGGGGGGCAATCAGCCCCAGCATTTT
.	few	TRBJ1-4	TRBV30	CAWSVLKEKLFF	TGTGCCTGGAGTGTACTCAAAGAAAAACTGTTTTTT
.	.	TRBJ1-1	TRBV25-1	CVSSPHQDTEAFF	TGTGTCAGCAGTCCCCATCAGGACACTGAAGCTTTCTTT
.	.	TRBJ1-1	TRBV6-6	CASTPKRGTEAFF	TGTGCCAGCACCCCAAAACGGGGCACTGAAGCTTTCTTT
.	.	TRBJ1-1	TRBV18	CASSPSQGWTEAFF	TGTGCCAGCTCTCCCTCTCAGGGTTGGACTGAAGCTTTCTTT
TRBD2	.	TRBJ2-5	TRBV6-5	CASRDTGGPEETQYF	TGTGCCAGCAGGGATACGGGGGGGCCCGAGGAGACCCAGTACTTC
.	.	TRBJ1-2	TRBV5-1	CASSLLQGGGYTF	TGCGCCAGCAGCTTGTTGCAGGGTGGGGGCTACACCTTC
.	.	TRBJ1-1	TRBV18	CASSPRGLTEAFF	TGTGCCAGCTCACCAAGGGGTTTAACTGAAGCTTTCTTT
TRBD1	once	TRBJ1-2	TRBV5-1	CASSPGQGANYGYTF	TGCGCCAGCAGCCCCGGACAGGGGGCTAACTATGGCTACACCTTC
.	.	TRBJ2-7	TRBV6-5	CASSYRQWGDRYEQYF	TGTGCCAGCAGCTACCGACAGTGGGGCGATCGGTACGAGCAGTACTTC
TRBD2	.	TRBJ2-3	TRBV7-8	CASSSSGGRIDTQYF	TGTGCCAGCAGCTCTAGCGGGGGGCGTATAGATACGCAGTATTTT
.	.	TRBJ1-2	TRBV19	CASSDLFQDKDGYTF	TGTGCCAGTAGCGACCTTTTTCAGGATAAGGATGGCTACACCTTC
TRBD1	.	TRBJ1-4	TRBV2	CASSGGRGQEKLFF	TGTGCCAGCAGTGGTGGCAGGGGGCAGGAAAAACTGTTTTTT
.	.	TRBJ1-2	TRBV6-4	CASSDPGGWEHGYTF	TGTGCCAGCAGTGACCCCGGGGGTTGGGAACATGGCTACACCTTC
.	.	TRBJ1-3	TRBV5-1	CASSEGSGNTIYF	TGCGCCAGCAGCGAGGGCTCTGGAAACACCATATATTTT
.	once	TRBJ2-7	TRBV14	CASSQVGLFAYEQYF	TGTGCCAGCAGCCAAGTTGGACTGTTTGCCTACGAGCAGTACTTC
TRBD2	.	TRBJ2-1	TRBV27	CASSLRGGYNEQFF	TGTGCCAGCAGTTTGCGGGGGGGCTACAATGAGCAGTTCTTC
TRBD1	once	TRBJ1-1	TRBV19	CASSIITGGRNTEAFF	TGTGCCAGTAGTATTATAACAGGGGGCCGGAACACTGAAGCTTTCTTT